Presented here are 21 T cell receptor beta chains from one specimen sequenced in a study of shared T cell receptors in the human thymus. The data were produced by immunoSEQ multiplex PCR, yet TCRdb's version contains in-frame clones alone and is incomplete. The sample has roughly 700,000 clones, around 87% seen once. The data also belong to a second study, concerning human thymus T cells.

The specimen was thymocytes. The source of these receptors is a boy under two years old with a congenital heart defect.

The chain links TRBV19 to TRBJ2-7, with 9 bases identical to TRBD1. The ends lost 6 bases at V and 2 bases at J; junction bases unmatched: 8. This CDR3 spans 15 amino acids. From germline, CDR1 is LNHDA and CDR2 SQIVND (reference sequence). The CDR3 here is CASRRGQGSPYEQYF. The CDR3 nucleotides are TGTGCCAGTAGGCGGGGACAGGGCTCCCCCTACGAGCAGTACTTC.

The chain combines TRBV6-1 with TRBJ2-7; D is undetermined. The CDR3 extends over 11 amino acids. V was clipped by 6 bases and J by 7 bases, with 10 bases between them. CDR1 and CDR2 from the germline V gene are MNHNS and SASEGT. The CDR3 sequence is CASRQTGEQYF. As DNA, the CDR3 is TGTGCCAGCAGGCAGACCGGGGAGCAGTACTTC.

In DNA, the CDR3 is TGCGCCAGCAGTGAGGCGGGTCCCCGAAGTAGCAATCAGCCCCAGCATTTT. Its translation: CASSEAGPRSSNQPQHF. V usage is TRBV10-2 and J usage is TRBJ1-5, with D uncertain. This CDR3 contains 17 residues. V was pared by 2 bases and J by 0 bases, with 14 bases between. Looked up from germline, CDR1 is WSHSY and CDR2 is SAAADI.

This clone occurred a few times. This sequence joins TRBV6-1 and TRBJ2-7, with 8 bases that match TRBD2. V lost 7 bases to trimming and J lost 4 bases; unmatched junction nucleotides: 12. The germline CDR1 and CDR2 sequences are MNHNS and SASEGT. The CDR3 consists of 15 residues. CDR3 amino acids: CASNEAGEVMYEQYF. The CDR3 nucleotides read TGTGCCAGCAACGAAGCGGGAGAAGTTATGTACGAGCAGTACTTC.

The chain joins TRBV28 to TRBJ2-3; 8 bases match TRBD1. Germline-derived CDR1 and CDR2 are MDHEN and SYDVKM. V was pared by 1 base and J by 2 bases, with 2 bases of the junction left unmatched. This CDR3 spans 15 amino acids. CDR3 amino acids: CASSLSGGLTDTQYF. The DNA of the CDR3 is TGTGCCAGCAGTTTATCAGGGGGCCTCACAGATACGCAGTATTTT. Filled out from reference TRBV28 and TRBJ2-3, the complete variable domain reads DVKVTQSSRYLVKRTGEKVFLECVQDMDHENMFWYRQDPGLGLRLIYFSYDVKMKEKGDIPEGYSVSREKKERFSLILESASTNQTSMYLCASSLSGGLTDTQYFGPGTRLTVL.

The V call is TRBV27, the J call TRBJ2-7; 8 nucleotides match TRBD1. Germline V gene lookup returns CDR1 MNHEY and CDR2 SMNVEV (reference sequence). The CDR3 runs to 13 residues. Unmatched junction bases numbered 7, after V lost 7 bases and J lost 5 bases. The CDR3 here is CASTSDRGHEQYF. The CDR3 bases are TGTGCCAGCACTAGCGACAGGGGCCACGAGCAGTACTTC.

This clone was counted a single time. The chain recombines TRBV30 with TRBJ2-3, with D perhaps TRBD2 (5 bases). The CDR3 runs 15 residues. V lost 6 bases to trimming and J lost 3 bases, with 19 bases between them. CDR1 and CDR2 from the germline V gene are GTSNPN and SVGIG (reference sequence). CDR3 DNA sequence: TGTGCCTGTCCCCCCCGGGAAAGAGGGACAGATACGCAGTATTTT. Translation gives CACPPRERGTDTQYF.

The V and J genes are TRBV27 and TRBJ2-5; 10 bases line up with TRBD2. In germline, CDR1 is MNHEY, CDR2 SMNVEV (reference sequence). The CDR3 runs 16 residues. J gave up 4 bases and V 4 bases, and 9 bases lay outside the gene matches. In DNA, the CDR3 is TGTGCCAGCAGTTCCCGGCTAGCGGGAGTTGGAGAGACCCAGTACTTC. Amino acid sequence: CASSSRLAGVGETQYF.

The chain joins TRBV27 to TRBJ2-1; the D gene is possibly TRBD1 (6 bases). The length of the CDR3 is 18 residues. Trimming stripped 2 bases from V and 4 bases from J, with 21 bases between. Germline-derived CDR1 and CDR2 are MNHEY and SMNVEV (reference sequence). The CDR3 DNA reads TGTGCCAGCAGTTTAGAAGGGGGAACGGGATGGAGGTACAATGAGCAGTTCTTC. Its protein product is CASSLEGGTGWRYNEQFF.

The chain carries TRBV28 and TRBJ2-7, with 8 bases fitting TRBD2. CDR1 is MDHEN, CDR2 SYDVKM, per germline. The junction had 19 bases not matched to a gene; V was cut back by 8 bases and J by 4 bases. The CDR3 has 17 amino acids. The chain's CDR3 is CASQHRAGGFWEYEQYF. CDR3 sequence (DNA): TGTGCCAGCCAACATAGGGCGGGGGGCTTTTGGGAGTACGAGCAGTACTTC.

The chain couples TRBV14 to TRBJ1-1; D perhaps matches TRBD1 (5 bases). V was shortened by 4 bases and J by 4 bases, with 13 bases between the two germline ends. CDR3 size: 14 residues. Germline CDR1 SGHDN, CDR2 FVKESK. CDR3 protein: CASSPLRGSTEAFF. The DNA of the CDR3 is TGTGCCAGCAGCCCTTTACGGGGGAGCACTGAAGCTTTCTTT.

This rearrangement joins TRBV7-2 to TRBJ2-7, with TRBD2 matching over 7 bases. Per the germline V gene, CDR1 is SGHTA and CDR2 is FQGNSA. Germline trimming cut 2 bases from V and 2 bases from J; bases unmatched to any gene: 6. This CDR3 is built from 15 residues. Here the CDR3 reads CASSLKLAFPYEQYF. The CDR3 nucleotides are TGTGCCAGCAGCTTAAAACTAGCGTTCCCCTACGAGCAGTACTTC.

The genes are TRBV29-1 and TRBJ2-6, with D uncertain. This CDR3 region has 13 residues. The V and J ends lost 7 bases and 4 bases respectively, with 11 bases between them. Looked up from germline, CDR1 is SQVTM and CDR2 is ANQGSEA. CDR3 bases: TGCAGCGCTATACTCGTAGGGGCCAACGTCCTGACTTTC. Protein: CSAILVGANVLTF.

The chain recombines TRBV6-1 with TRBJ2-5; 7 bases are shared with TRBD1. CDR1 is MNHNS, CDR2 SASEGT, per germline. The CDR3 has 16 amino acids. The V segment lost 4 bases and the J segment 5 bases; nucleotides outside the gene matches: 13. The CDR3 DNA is TGTGCCAGCAGTGGGGGTAGGGGGCGGCGTAGTGAGACCCAGTACTTC. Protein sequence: CASSGGRGRRSETQYF.

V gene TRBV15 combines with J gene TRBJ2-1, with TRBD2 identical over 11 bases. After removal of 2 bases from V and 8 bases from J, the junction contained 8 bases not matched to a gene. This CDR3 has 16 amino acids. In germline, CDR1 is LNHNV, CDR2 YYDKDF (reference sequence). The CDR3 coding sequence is TGTGCCACCAGCAGACCATTAGCGGGAGGGCTGGATGAGCAGTTCTTC. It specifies CATSRPLAGGLDEQFF.

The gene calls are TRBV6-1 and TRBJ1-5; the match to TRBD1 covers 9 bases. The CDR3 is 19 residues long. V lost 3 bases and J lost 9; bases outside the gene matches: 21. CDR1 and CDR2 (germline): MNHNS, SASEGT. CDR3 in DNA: TGTGCCAGCAGTGACCCGCTTTTACAGGGGGCCCTGGTCTCATCGCCCCAGCATTTT. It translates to CASSDPLLQGALVSSPQHF.

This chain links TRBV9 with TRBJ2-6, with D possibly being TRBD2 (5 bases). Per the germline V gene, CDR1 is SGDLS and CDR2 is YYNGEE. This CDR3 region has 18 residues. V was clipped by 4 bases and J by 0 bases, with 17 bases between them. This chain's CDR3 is CASSSRSKGSSGANVLTF. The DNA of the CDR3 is TGTGCCAGCAGCTCCCGATCCAAAGGGAGCTCTGGGGCCAACGTCCTGACTTTC.

The CDR3 DNA is TGTGCCAGCAACCGGGACTTGAGCGAAAACACCATATATTTT. Translating gives CASNRDLSENTIYF. The rearrangement links TRBV6-1 to TRBJ1-3; TRBD1 is a possible D gene (5 bases). V lost 7 bases and J lost 6, with 16 bases in between. The germline gives CDR1 MNHNS, CDR2 SASEGT. CDR3 length equals 14 residues.

This CDR3 is CASRPRQGQMETQYF. CDR3 in DNA: TGTGCCAGCAGACCCCGACAGGGCCAAATGGAGACCCAGTACTTC. The V gene is TRBV28, the J gene TRBJ2-5; the match to TRBD1 covers 7 bases. The CDR3 is made up of 15 amino acids. From germline, CDR1 is MDHEN and CDR2 SYDVKM. V shed 6 bases and J 5 bases; nucleotides not matched to a gene: 12.

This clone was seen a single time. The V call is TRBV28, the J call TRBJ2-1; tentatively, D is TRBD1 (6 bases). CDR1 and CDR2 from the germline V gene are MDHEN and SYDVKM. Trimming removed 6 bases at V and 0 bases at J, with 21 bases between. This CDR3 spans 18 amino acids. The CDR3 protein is CASSPNLGQKSSYNEQFF. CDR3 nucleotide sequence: TGTGCCAGCAGCCCCAACCTTGGACAGAAGAGCTCCTACAATGAGCAGTTCTTC.

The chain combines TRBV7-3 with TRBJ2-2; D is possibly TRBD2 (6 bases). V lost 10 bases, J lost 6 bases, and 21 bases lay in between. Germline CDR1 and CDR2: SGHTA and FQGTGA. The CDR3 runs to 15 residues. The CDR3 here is CATPGGVRRAGELFF. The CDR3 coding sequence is TGTGCCACCCCCGGCGGGGTACGGAGGGCCGGGGAGCTGTTTTTT.